These 3 T cell receptor beta chains were all obtained from the same sample, sequenced in a study of blood T cell repertoires in COVID-19. Sequencing used immunoSEQ multiplex PCR; TCRdb keeps in-frame clones, though not all of them. The data contain over 95,000 clones, about 85% of them singletons. Input material: peripheral blood. Receptors were obtained from a man in his forties or fifties with acute or convalescent COVID-19.

The rearrangement joins TRBV15 to TRBJ2-7; TRBD2 aligns across 7 bases. The CDR3 contains 16 residues. Trimming at V came to 2 bases and at J to 2 bases, leaving 9 bases not matched to a gene. Germline CDR1 LNHNV, CDR2 YYDKDF (reference sequence). This CDR3 reads CATSRSGAGTPYEQYF. The CDR3 DNA is TGTGCCACCAGCAGAAGTGGAGCGGGGACGCCCTACGAGCAGTACTTC.

This clone was picked up one time. The chain combines TRBV7-9 with TRBJ1-2; the match to TRBD1 covers 7 bases. With V trimmed by 5 bases and J by 4 bases, 10 bases remained unmatched. Looked up from germline, CDR1 is SEHNR and CDR2 is FQNEAQ (reference sequence). The CDR3 extends over 15 amino acids. The CDR3 here is CASSISVGTAYGYTF. The CDR3 nucleotides read TGTGCCAGCAGCATTAGCGTGGGGACAGCCTATGGCTACACCTTC.

CDR3 loop: CASSFSRDSYEQYF. CDR3 nucleotide sequence: TGTGCCAGCAGCTTCTCCCGGGACAGCTACGAGCAGTACTTC. The chain joins TRBV7-9 to TRBJ2-7, with 7 bases aligning to TRBD1. The ends lost 3 bases at V and 3 bases at J; junction bases unmatched: 5. This CDR3 spans 14 amino acids. Germline values: CDR1 SEHNR, CDR2 FQNEAQ (reference sequence).